Shown below are 7 T cell receptor beta chains from a single sample sequenced in a study of OX40 agonist ivuxolimab in advanced cancers. Repertoires were generated with immunoSEQ multiplex PCR, while TCRdb's copy carries only in-frame clones and drops some. The data contain around 34,000 clones, about 88% of them singletons. The sequenced sample was CD4+ or CD8+ T cells sorted from blood, obtained in a trial of the OX40 agonist ivuxolimab. These receptor sequences come from an adult with an advanced solid tumor such as melanoma, head and neck, liver or kidney cancer.

The count of this clone is one. The chain employs TRBV19 and TRBJ1-1, with unresolved D. Germline loops: CDR1 LNHDA, CDR2 SQIVND (reference sequence). The CDR3 is 12 residues long. V was cut by 6 bases and J by 5 bases, with 10 bases left in between. CDR3 bases: TGTGCCAGTAGGAAAGGGTTGACTGAAGCTTTCTTT. Protein sequence: CASRKGLTEAFF.

The chain has TRBV27 and TRBJ1-4; the match to TRBD1 covers 7 bases. Germline V gives CDR1 MNHEY, CDR2 SMNVEV (reference sequence). This CDR3 has 16 residues. Trimming cost V 3 bases and J 4 bases; bases outside gene matches: 8. Written as DNA, the CDR3 is TGTGCCAGCAGTTTGCTCAGCGCAGGGGGTAATGAAAAACTGTTTTTT. Its protein is CASSLLSAGGNEKLFF.

This chain links TRBV6-5 with TRBJ1-2; D uncertain. The CDR3 runs 12 residues. Germline values: CDR1 MNHEY, CDR2 SVGAGI. V was trimmed by 6 bases and J by 3 bases, leaving 8 bases between them. CDR3 nucleotide sequence: TGTGCCAGCAGGGGGAGCCACTATGGCTACACCTTC. Amino acid sequence: CASRGSHYGYTF.

A word on this clone: The junction differs from germline at one of its ends, possibly a read error. V usage is TRBV27 and J usage is TRBJ1-4, with D perhaps matching TRBD1 (6 bases). Germline V gives CDR1 MNHEY, CDR2 SMNVEV (reference sequence). This CDR3 has 16 residues. CDR3: CASSLYPGATNEKLFF. The CDR3 bases are TGTGCCAGCAGTTTATACCCAGGGGCAACAAATGAAAAACTGTTTTTT.

The chain links TRBV11-2 to TRBJ2-1, with D possibly called TRBD1 or TRBD2 (5 bases each). Trimming cost V 9 bases and J 9 bases, with 12 bases left between them. From germline, CDR1 is SGHAT and CDR2 FQNNGV. The CDR3 loop spans 11 amino acids. The CDR3 region has the DNA TGTGCCAGTGCGGGTGGGGGTGAGCAGTTCTTC. Its protein product is CASAGGGEQFF.

This clone has only a few counts. The chain has TRBV7-9 and TRBJ1-1, with D uncertain. Germline assignment: CDR1 SEHNR and CDR2 FQNEAQ (reference sequence). The CDR3 is made up of 12 amino acids. V dropped 6 bases and J dropped 5 bases, with 10 bases sitting between them. The CDR3 here is CASRRGGTEAFF. The CDR3 coding sequence is TGTGCCAGCAGGCGGGGAGGGACTGAAGCTTTCTTT.

The chain recombines TRBV9 with TRBJ1-4; 8 bases fit TRBD1. The CDR3 sequence is 15 residues long. V dropped 0 bases and J dropped 7; count of bases not matched to a gene: 5. From germline, CDR1 is SGDLS and CDR2 YYNGEE. In nucleotides, the CDR3 is TGTGCCAGCAGCGTAGACGACAGGGGATTTGAAAAACTGTTTTTT. This translates into CASSVDDRGFEKLFF. Full variable domain (rest looked up from reference TRBV9 and TRBJ1-4): DSGVTQTPKHLITATGQRVTLRCSPRSGDLSVYWYQQSLDQGLQFLIQYYNGEERAKGNILERFSAQQFPDLHSELNLSSLELGDSALYFCASSVDDRGFEKLFFGSGTQLSVL.